One and the same sample provided the 14 T cell receptor beta chains below, sequenced in a study of OX40 agonist ivuxolimab in advanced cancers. Using immunoSEQ multiplex PCR, the repertoire was profiled, and TCRdb retains in-frame clones only, with some absent. The top ten clones hold 2% to 2.5% of a sample with roughly 66,000 clones, 75% to 90% of them seen once. This sample comprised CD4+ or CD8+ T cells sorted from blood, obtained in a trial of the OX40 agonist ivuxolimab. The receptors come from an adult with an advanced solid tumor such as melanoma, head and neck, liver or kidney cancer.

The chain joins TRBV6-5 to TRBJ1-2; D is unclear. Trimming took off 6 bases at V and 8 bases at J, with 13 bases between the two ends. Germline lookup yields CDR1 MNHEY and CDR2 SVGAGI. The length of the CDR3 is 12 residues. CDR3 residues: CASSDSSRGYTF. CDR3 DNA: TGTGCCAGCAGCGATTCAAGTCGGGGCTACACCTTC.

The chain has TRBV28 and TRBJ1-1, with 9 bases identical to TRBD1. Germline assignment: CDR1 MDHEN and CDR2 SYDVKM. The CDR3 extends over 15 amino acids. J lost 1 base, V lost 5 bases, and 5 bases had no gene match. The CDR3 sequence is CASSLTGGANTEAFF. In DNA, the CDR3 is TGTGCCAGCAGTCTGACAGGGGGAGCGAACACTGAAGCTTTCTTT.

The chain joins TRBV7-2 to TRBJ2-5; no firm D call. V lost 5 bases, J lost 3 bases, and 10 bases lay in between. Germline values: CDR1 SGHTA, CDR2 FQGNSA. The CDR3 has 13 residues. The CDR3 sequence: CASSAPVKETQYF. The CDR3 coding sequence is TGTGCCAGCAGCGCACCCGTAAAAGAGACCCAGTACTTC.

The genes are TRBV13 and TRBJ2-1; D is ambiguous. Trimming cost V 6 bases and J 5 bases, with 11 bases left between them. Germline-derived CDR1 and CDR2 are PRHDT and FYEKMQ (reference sequence). The CDR3 length is 13 residues. Written as DNA, the CDR3 is TGTGCCAGCAGTCAAGAGCAACACAATGAGCAGTTCTTC. Its translation is CASSQEQHNEQFF.

The CDR3 loop is CAWSVHGLGYGYTF. CDR3 coding DNA: TGTGCCTGGAGTGTACACGGGCTCGGTTATGGCTACACCTTC. The V call is TRBV30, the J call TRBJ1-2, with D unclear. CDR3 length: 14 amino acids. The germline CDR1 and CDR2 sequences are GTSNPN and SVGIG (reference sequence). Trimming cost V 0 bases and J 5 bases, with 13 bases left between them.

The CDR3 region is CASSRDYRDQDYEQYF. Written as DNA, the CDR3 is TGCGCCAGCAGCCGAGATTACCGGGACCAGGACTACGAGCAGTACTTC. The V call is TRBV4-3, the J call TRBJ2-7; D assignment may be TRBD1 or TRBD2 (5 bases each). Germline values: CDR1 LGHNA, CDR2 YSLEER. Trimming shortened V by 4 bases and J by 3 bases, and 19 bases separated the two germline ends. The CDR3 has 16 amino acids.

This clone was found once. V gene TRBV19 combines with J gene TRBJ2-2, with 13 bases matching TRBD2. Germline V gene data show CDR1 as LNHDA and CDR2 as SQIVND (reference sequence). This CDR3 spans 14 amino acids. The V segment lost 8 bases and the J segment 4 bases; nucleotides outside the gene matches: 1. The CDR3 sequence: CASGLAGVTGELFF. CDR3 coding DNA: TGTGCCAGTGGACTAGCGGGAGTCACCGGGGAGCTGTTTTTT.

The chain carries TRBV7-8 and TRBJ1-5, with 9 bases that match TRBD1. This CDR3 has 14 amino acids. Looked up from germline, CDR1 is SGHVS and CDR2 is FQNEAQ. J was trimmed by 7 bases and V by 4 bases; bases with no gene match: 5. The CDR3 region is CASSWRDREQPQHF. In nucleotides, the CDR3 is TGTGCCAGCAGCTGGAGGGACAGGGAACAGCCCCAGCATTTT.

This chain joins TRBV30 and TRBJ2-7, with TRBD2 identical over 7 bases. V trimming: 0 bases; J trimming: 2 bases; junction bases outside the gene matches: 4. CDR1 GTSNPN and CDR2 SVGIG come from the germline V gene (reference sequence). The length of the CDR3 is 14 residues. CDR3 bases: TGTGCCTGGAGTGTTGCTAGCGGCCCCTACGAGCAGTACTTC. Translation gives CAWSVASGPYEQYF.

V is TRBV5-1 and J is TRBJ2-1, with TRBD1 matching 8 bases. Looked up from germline, CDR1 is SGHRS and CDR2 is YFSETQ. There are 14 residues in the CDR3. With 4 bases clipped from V and 9 bases from J, the junction kept 9 bases outside the gene matches. The CDR3, as DNA: TGCGCCAGCAGCCTAGACAGGGGTTTAGGTGAGCAGTTCTTC. It encodes CASSLDRGLGEQFF.

The V and J genes are TRBV11-2 and TRBJ2-2, with 15 bases lining up with TRBD2. V lost 4 bases, J lost 4 bases, and 7 bases stayed unmatched. Germline CDR1 is SGHAT and CDR2 is FQNNGV. This CDR3 is 18 amino acids long. CDR3 region: CASSSGLAGGRITGELFF. The CDR3 DNA follows: TGTGCCAGCAGCTCGGGACTAGCGGGAGGCCGAATCACCGGGGAGCTGTTTTTT.

The chain joins TRBV5-4 to TRBJ1-2; D is unresolved. V was cut by 0 bases and J by 8 bases, with 17 bases left in between. The germline V gene encodes CDR1 SGHNT and CDR2 YYREEE (reference sequence). This CDR3 has 15 residues. CDR3 DNA: TGTGCCAGCAGCTTGGCCGAAACGGGTGGTAGGGGCTACACCTTC. Protein product: CASSLAETGGRGYTF.

The V and J genes are TRBV7-3 and TRBJ2-7, with D unresolved. V dropped 0 bases and J dropped 6 bases, with 18 bases sitting between them. From germline, CDR1 is SGHTA and CDR2 FQGTGA. The CDR3 loop spans 16 amino acids. In nucleotides, the CDR3 is TGTGCCAGCAGCTTAACCGGTAGCTCGGGTAATTTCGAGCAGTACTTC. It is translated as CASSLTGSSGNFEQYF.

This clone was recorded a few times. This chain joins TRBV7-2 and TRBJ1-5; D is undetermined. The CDR3 loop spans 15 amino acids. V gave up 5 bases and J gave up 1 base, with 12 bases separating them. CDR1 is SGHTA and CDR2 is FQGNSA in the germline V gene. The CDR3 reads CASSASQRSNQPQHF. CDR3 coding DNA: TGTGCCAGCAGCGCTTCGCAACGAAGCAATCAGCCCCAGCATTTT. Full variable domain (outside the CDR3, taken from reference TRBV7-2 and TRBJ1-5): GAGVSQSPSNKVTEKGKDVELRCDPISGHTALYWYRQSLGQGLEFLIYFQGNSAPDKSGLPSDRFSAERTGGSVSTLTIQRTQQEDSAVYLCASSASQRSNQPQHFGDGTRLSIL.